The 9 T cell receptor beta chains listed next were all sequenced from one sample in a study of shared clonotypes between healthy human individuals. Measured with immunoSEQ multiplex PCR; TCRdb has only the in-frame clones, and not every one. This table holds about 490,000 clones, about 84% found once. The specimen was PBMCs. These receptors were obtained from a woman in her thirties or forties in good health. Some clones in this sample may be carry-over from other donors' samples.

Comment on this clone: Other DNA sequences in the same sample also yield this CDR3. V and J are TRBV29-1 and TRBJ1-1; the D gene is possibly TRBD1 (5 bases). Trimming took off 6 bases at V and 2 bases at J, with 16 bases between the two ends. This CDR3 region has 14 residues. Germline V gives CDR1 SQVTM, CDR2 ANQGSEA. Written as DNA, the CDR3 is TGCAGCGTCGCCTCCGGGGCGTCTAACACTGAAGCTTTCTTT. This encodes CSVASGASNTEAFF.

The gene calls are TRBV29-1 and TRBJ1-1; the D gene is possibly TRBD1 (6 bases). There are 14 residues in the CDR3. The germline gives CDR1 SQVTM, CDR2 ANQGSEA. Between the trimmed V and J ends, which lost 4 bases and 0 bases, there was a span of 12 bases. CDR3 amino acids: CSVARTDLNTEAFF. DNA of the CDR3: TGCAGCGTTGCGAGGACAGATTTGAACACTGAAGCTTTCTTT.

The chain couples TRBV15 to TRBJ1-2, with 8 bases matching TRBD1. CDR1 is LNHNV and CDR2 is YYDKDF in the germline V gene (reference sequence). The CDR3 consists of 15 residues. J lost 0 bases, V lost 3 bases, and 3 bases had no gene match. CDR3 protein: CATSRAQGANYGYTF. DNA of the CDR3: TGTGCCACCAGCAGGGCACAGGGGGCTAACTATGGCTACACCTTC. Supplemented by reference TRBV15 and TRBJ1-2, the full variable domain reads DAMVIQNPRYQVTQFGKPVTLSCSQTLNHNVMYWYQQKSSQAPKLLFHYYDKDFNNEADTPDNFQSRRPNTSFCFLDIRSPGLGDTAMYLCATSRAQGANYGYTFGSGTRLTVV.

CDR3 nucleotide sequence: TGTGCCAGCAGCCCGATGGGGGGGAACACTGAAGCTTTCTTT. Encoded protein: CASSPMGGNTEAFF. V usage is TRBV7-2 and J usage is TRBJ1-1, with a tentative D call TRBD1 (5 bases). This CDR3 has 14 amino acids. Germline lookup yields CDR1 SGHTA and CDR2 FQGNSA. Trimming removed 5 bases from V and 1 base from J, with 11 bases in between.

This chain connects TRBV7-9 to TRBJ2-3; D might be TRBD1 or TRBD2, each matching 5 bases. This CDR3 region has 15 residues. Trimming took 5 bases from V and 2 from J, leaving 14 bases between them. In germline, CDR1 is SEHNR, CDR2 FQNEAQ (reference sequence). The CDR3 spells CASSRTGAPTDTQYF. The CDR3 region has the DNA TGTGCCAGCAGCCGAACCGGGGCTCCCACAGATACGCAGTATTTT.

The chain joins TRBV29-1 to TRBJ2-1; 8 bases agree with TRBD2. The CDR3 runs 16 residues. The J segment lost 4 bases and the V segment lost 2 bases, leaving 10 bases of the junction unmatched. Germline V CDR1 and CDR2: SQVTM, ANQGSEA. In DNA form, the CDR3 reads TGCAGCGTTGAATGGGGGAGCGGGAGACGTTACAATGAGCAGTTCTTC. Translating gives CSVEWGSGRRYNEQFF.

This clone was counted many times. Other DNA sequences in this specimen translate into the identical CDR3. The gene calls are TRBV30 and TRBJ1-5, with TRBD1 as a possible D gene (6 bases). V gave up 2 bases and J gave up 0 bases, with 8 bases separating them. The germline CDR1 and CDR2 sequences are GTSNPN and SVGIG (reference sequence). CDR3 length: 14 amino acids. The CDR3 sequence is CAWSQDSSNQPQHF. The CDR3 coding sequence is TGTGCCTGGAGTCAGGACAGTAGCAATCAGCCCCAGCATTTT. The full variable domain, rest sourced from reference TRBV30 and TRBJ1-5, is SQTIHQWPATLVQPVGSPLSLECTVEGTSNPNLYWYRQAAGRGLQLLFYSVGIGQISSEVPQNLSASRPQDRQFILSSKKLLLSDSGFYLCAWSQDSSNQPQHFGDGTRLSIL.

As concerns this clone: This likely came from a read error, as a far larger clone is one base away. This same CDR3 is encoded by further DNA sequences in the sample. The V call is TRBV10-3, the J call TRBJ1-3; perhaps TRBD1 as D (6 bases). CDR1 is ENHRY and CDR2 is SYGVKD in the germline V gene. The CDR3 covers 13 residues. Here the CDR3 reads CAISEGHRNTIYF. The CDR3 nucleotides are TGCGCCATCAGTGAGGGACACCGAAACACCATATATTTT.

This clone was seen only once. The chain joins TRBV11-2 to TRBJ2-6; D not certain. Trimming took 4 bases from V and 0 from J, leaving 4 bases between them. The CDR3 sequence is 14 residues long. CDR1 and CDR2 from the germline V gene are SGHAT and FQNNGV. The CDR3 coding sequence is TGTGCCAGCAGCTCGCTCTCTGGGGCCAACGTCCTGACTTTC. Its translation: CASSSLSGANVLTF.